Listed below are T cell receptor beta chains from one sample, sequenced in a study of T cells in Graves' hyperthyroidism and ophthalmopathy. MiXCR was run by TCRdb on the multiplex PCR reads, yielding one entry per CDR3 protein. The sample carries about 24,000 distinct CDR3 sequences, about half recorded once. The sequencing input was blood. These receptors originate from a woman between 40 and 55 years old with Graves' hyperthyroidism that later progressed to Graves' ophthalmopathy. The CDR3 runs from the conserved cysteine through the conserved F or W. D genes are given only for firm matches. For some rows the clone size is stated as once, few or many, or as a class when expanded; others skip it.

CDR3 length: 11; V gene: TRBV7-9; clone size: few; J gene: TRBJ2-7; D gene: -; CDR3 DNA: TGTGCCAGCGGTCGGACCTACGAGCAGTACTTC; CDR3 protein: CASGRTYEQYF
CDR3 length: 13; V gene: TRBV6-5; clone size: -; J gene: TRBJ1-2; D gene: -; CDR3 DNA: TGTGCCAGCAGTTATTCCGGGGCCCATGGCTACACCTTC; CDR3 protein: CASSYSGAHGYTF
CDR3 length: 14; V gene: TRBV5-4; clone size: -; J gene: TRBJ2-7; D gene: -; CDR3 DNA: TGTACCAGCACTCCCCCGGGCCGCACTTACGAGCAATACTTC; CDR3 protein: CTSTPPGRTYEQYF
CDR3 length: 16; V gene: TRBV14; clone size: -; J gene: TRBJ2-1; D gene: TRBD1; CDR3 DNA: TGTGCCAGCAGCCAAGGATCGGGACAGGGTAACAATGAGCAGTTCTTC; CDR3 protein: CASSQGSGQGNNEQFF
CDR3 length: 13; V gene: TRBV27; clone size: few; J gene: TRBJ2-7; D gene: -; CDR3 DNA: TGTGCCAGCAGCGCGGACAGTGCCTACGAGCAGTACTTC; CDR3 protein: CASSADSAYEQYF
CDR3 length: 11; V gene: TRBV20-1; clone size: few; J gene: TRBJ1-4; D gene: -; CDR3 DNA: TGCAGTGCTAGTTGGGGCGAAAAACTGTTTTTT; CDR3 protein: CSASWGEKLFF
CDR3 length: 15; V gene: TRBV7-8; clone size: -; J gene: TRBJ2-1; D gene: -; CDR3 DNA: TGTGCCAGCAGCTTAGAATCGCGCGGCTACAATGAGCAGTTCTTC; CDR3 protein: CASSLESRGYNEQFF
CDR3 length: 16; V gene: TRBV29-1; clone size: -; J gene: TRBJ1-2; D gene: -; CDR3 DNA: TGCAGCATTGAAGATCGCATGGGGGCGCCTAACTATGGCTACACCTTC; CDR3 protein: CSIEDRMGAPNYGYTF
CDR3 length: 15; V gene: TRBV20-1; clone size: -; J gene: TRBJ1-1; D gene: TRBD1; CDR3 DNA: TGCAGTGCTAGAGCTCCACAGGGGGTGGGCACTGAAGCTTTCTTT; CDR3 protein: CSARAPQGVGTEAFF
CDR3 length: 15; V gene: TRBV7-3; clone size: few; J gene: TRBJ2-1; D gene: -; CDR3 DNA: TGTGCCAGCAGCCCGTTACTAGGTTCGAAGAATGAGCAGTTCTTC; CDR3 protein: CASSPLLGSKNEQFF
CDR3 length: 16; V gene: TRBV24-1; clone size: -; J gene: TRBJ1-3; D gene: -; CDR3 DNA: TGTGCCACCAGTGGAATTGACAGGAAGGCTGGAAACACCATATATTTT; CDR3 protein: CATSGIDRKAGNTIYF
CDR3 length: 16; V gene: TRBV6-1; clone size: -; J gene: TRBJ2-3; D gene: -; CDR3 DNA: TGTGCCAGCAGAGACAGCAAGGCTATAAGCACAGATACGCAGTATTTT; CDR3 protein: CASRDSKAISTDTQYF
CDR3 length: 13; V gene: TRBV6-4; clone size: -; J gene: TRBJ2-7; D gene: TRBD1; CDR3 DNA: TGTGCCAGCAGGGGACAGGGGTCCTACGAGCAGTACTTC; CDR3 protein: CASRGQGSYEQYF
CDR3 length: 13; V gene: TRBV15; clone size: -; J gene: TRBJ1-2; D gene: -; CDR3 DNA: TGTGCCACCAGCAGAATAAAGACGGCAGGCTACACCTTC; CDR3 protein: CATSRIKTAGYTF
CDR3 length: 12; V gene: TRBV12-3/TRBV12-4; clone size: many; J gene: TRBJ2-1; D gene: -; CDR3 DNA: TGTGCCAGCAGTTTACTGGTGGGTGAGCAGTTCTTC; CDR3 protein: CASSLLVGEQFF
CDR3 length: 12; V gene: TRBV2; clone size: once; J gene: TRBJ1-1; D gene: TRBD1; CDR3 DNA: TGTGCCAGCAGTGAGAGGGACAGGCGTTTTCTCTTT; CDR3 protein: CASSERDRRFLF
CDR3 length: 15; V gene: TRBV10-3; clone size: -; J gene: TRBJ2-1; D gene: -; CDR3 DNA: TGTGCCAGCAGTTTACCGGGGGAGTACTACAATGAGCAGTTCTTC; CDR3 protein: CASSLPGEYYNEQFF
CDR3 length: 15; V gene: TRBV2; clone size: medium-sized; J gene: TRBJ2-1; D gene: -; CDR3 DNA: TGTGCCAGCAGTGAGTTCCCTCTCTCCTACAATGAGCAGTTCTTC; CDR3 protein: CASSEFPLSYNEQFF
CDR3 length: 12; V gene: TRBV10-3; clone size: few; J gene: TRBJ2-7; D gene: -; CDR3 DNA: TGTGCCATCAGTGGGGATCGGGACGAGCAGTACTTC; CDR3 protein: CAISGDRDEQYF
CDR3 length: 14; V gene: TRBV9; clone size: -; J gene: TRBJ2-3; D gene: -; CDR3 DNA: TGTGCCAGCAGCGTAGGAGTCTTGGAAGATACGCAGTATTTT; CDR3 protein: CASSVGVLEDTQYF